This entry describes one TCR beta chain. The CDR3 spans 19 residues. CDR1 and CDR2 from the germline V gene are PRHDT and FYEKMQ (reference sequence). V dropped 5 bases and J dropped 0; count of bases not matched to a gene: 11. The sample belongs to a study of OX40 agonist ivuxolimab in advanced cancers. In the study overall: Two patients with cutaneous melanoma and one with hepatocellular carcinoma, three in total, showed partial responses.

Only in-frame clones appear in the TCRdb table, and some are missing; sequencing was by immunoSEQ multiplex PCR. Among 90,000 to 120,000 clones listed, approximately 90% were seen once. The V and J genes are TRBV13 and TRBJ2-3; 13 nucleotides agree with TRBD2. This clonotype originated in an adult with an advanced solid tumor such as melanoma, head and neck, liver or kidney cancer. Sequencing was performed on CD4+ or CD8+ T cells sorted from blood, taken in a trial of the OX40 agonist ivuxolimab. CDR3 sequence: CASSRVLAGGGSSTDTQYF. The CDR3 nucleotides read TGTGCCAGCAGCCGGGTACTAGCGGGAGGGGGATCTAGCACAGATACGCAGTATTTT.